The clone carrying this TCR beta chain was seen a single time. The record originates from a study of blood T cell repertoires in COVID-19. Method: immunoSEQ multiplex PCR; TCRdb's copy keeps in-frame clones and lacks some. The sample has nearly 200,000 clones; around four fifths are singletons. Input material: peripheral blood. This TCR derives from a human donor in a cohort sampled during active COVID-19.

CDR3 sequence reads: CAIRASSGSYNEQFF. DNA of the CDR3: TGTGCCATCAGGGCATCTAGCGGCTCCTACAATGAGCAGTTCTTC. This chain links TRBV10-3 with TRBJ2-1; 7 bases match TRBD2. J gave up 0 bases and V 6 bases, and 5 bases lay outside the gene matches. The CDR3 length is 15 residues. CDR1 and CDR2 (germline): ENHRY, SYGVKD.